The entry below describes one T cell receptor beta chain. Its antigen is still unknown. 13 Jbeta primers and 60 Vbeta primers were used for the PCR. Sequenced by immunoSEQ multiplex PCR; TCRdb stores in-frame clones only, minus some. The sample contains fewer than 150,000 clones, about four fifths of which appear only once. This entry belongs to a study of cytomegalovirus exposure and HLA in healthy donors. Overall study context: The study placed about four fifths of its roughly 410 genotyped donors in the Caucasian-associated ancestry cluster.

The V segment lost 4 bases and the J segment 9 bases; nucleotides outside the gene matches: 11. Germline loops: CDR1 SGHNT, CDR2 YYREEE (reference sequence). The CDR3 extends over 15 amino acids. Overall study findings and caveats: Further analysis, carried out later, found HLA-associated TCR beta chains more clonally expanded than equally common other chains.

This TCR was sampled from a woman younger than 30 in good health and CMV-seronegative. This chain connects TRBV5-4 to TRBJ2-1, with 9 bases that match TRBD2. The sequencing sample was made of PBMCs. The CDR3 here is CASSTPGLAPSEQFF. In DNA, the CDR3 is TGTGCCAGCAGCACCCCGGGACTAGCACCGAGTGAGCAGTTCTTC.